This TCR beta chain came from a study of blood T cell repertoires in COVID-19. Germline V lookup: CDR1 MRHNA, CDR2 SNTAGT. The V and J ends lost 6 bases and 9 bases respectively, with 15 bases between them. This CDR3 is 13 amino acids long. In this sample, this clone turned up a few times. Some clones are missing from TCRdb's copy, which holds only in-frame ones; the method was immunoSEQ multiplex PCR. The table has approximately 260,000 clones, around nine tenths seen once. This TCR was sampled from a woman aged 55-69 years who had recovered from COVID-19. The V gene is TRBV6-4, the J gene TRBJ2-1, with D perhaps TRBD1 (5 bases). Sequencing was performed on PBMCs or T cells enriched from blood (not recorded which). In DNA form, the CDR3 reads TGTGCCAGCAGCGTTGAAGGGGTAGGTGAGCAGTTCTTC. As protein: CASSVEGVGEQFF.